This is a list of T cell receptor beta chains from one sample in a study of cytomegalovirus exposure and HLA in healthy donors. The method was immunoSEQ multiplex PCR; TCRdb's version includes in-frame clones alone and lacks a portion of them. Among about 140,000 clones listed, roughly four fifths were seen once. Sequencing was carried out using PBMCs. These receptors all come from a man between 18 and 29 years old in good health and CMV-seropositive. Each CDR3 is given with its conserved first and last residue. The D gene is left open where the match is weak. Some rows have no size entry. The others give once, few or many, or a class for an expanded clone.

J gene: TRBJ1-5
D gene: -
CDR3 length: 13
clone size: few
V gene: TRBV19
CDR3 DNA: TGTGCCAGTGGGGTCGAACAGGGTCAGCCCCAGCATTTT
CDR3 protein: CASGVEQGQPQHF

J gene: TRBJ1-1
D gene: -
CDR3 length: 15
clone size: -
V gene: TRBV6-5
CDR3 DNA: TGTGCCAGCAGTAAGCAACAGGCTTTGAACACTGAAGCTTTCTTT
CDR3 protein: CASSKQQALNTEAFF

J gene: TRBJ2-7
D gene: -
CDR3 length: 17
clone size: -
V gene: TRBV19
CDR3 DNA: TGTGCCAGTAGGCCCACCGGGGGGCAGGGTGACTCCTACGAGCAGTACTTC
CDR3 protein: CASRPTGGQGDSYEQYF

J gene: TRBJ1-2
D gene: -
CDR3 length: 14
clone size: -
V gene: TRBV6-4
CDR3 DNA: TGTGCCAGCAGTGACAGGGTTGCCAGGGGAGGCTACACCTTC
CDR3 protein: CASSDRVARGGYTF

J gene: TRBJ2-7
D gene: TRBD2
CDR3 length: 15
clone size: -
V gene: TRBV7-9
CDR3 DNA: TGTGCCAGCAGCTTAGCGTCTAGCGGGATTGACGAGCAGTACTTC
CDR3 protein: CASSLASSGIDEQYF

J gene: TRBJ2-3
D gene: TRBD2
CDR3 length: 18
clone size: few
V gene: TRBV30
CDR3 DNA: TGTGCCTGGAGTGTAGTATCTAGCGGGAGGGGTCGGACAGATACGCAGTATTTT
CDR3 protein: CAWSVVSSGRGRTDTQYF

J gene: TRBJ2-1
D gene: TRBD2
CDR3 length: 15
clone size: -
V gene: TRBV6-5
CDR3 DNA: TGTGCCAGCAGTCCTCGGGGCGGGAGACGGGATGAGCAGTTCTTC
CDR3 protein: CASSPRGGRRDEQFF

J gene: TRBJ1-3
D gene: -
CDR3 length: 16
clone size: -
V gene: TRBV5-6
CDR3 DNA: TGTGCCAGCAGCCCATCTCAGGTCCGCTCTGGAAACACCATATATTTT
CDR3 protein: CASSPSQVRSGNTIYF

J gene: TRBJ2-1
D gene: TRBD2
CDR3 length: 16
clone size: -
V gene: TRBV9
CDR3 DNA: TGTGCCAGCAGCGTAGCTGGGACGGGAGGGCCTGGAGAGCAGTTCTTC
CDR3 protein: CASSVAGTGGPGEQFF

J gene: TRBJ2-1
D gene: -
CDR3 length: 15
clone size: -
V gene: TRBV9
CDR3 DNA: TGTGCCAGCAGCGTAGCTGGTCTAGCGTATGATGAGCAGTTCTTC
CDR3 protein: CASSVAGLAYDEQFF

J gene: TRBJ2-3
D gene: TRBD1
CDR3 length: 15
clone size: -
V gene: TRBV5-1
CDR3 DNA: TGCGCCAGCAGCTTGGTCACAGGGGGAGCAGATACGCAGTATTTT
CDR3 protein: CASSLVTGGADTQYF

J gene: TRBJ1-5
D gene: TRBD1
CDR3 length: 14
clone size: -
V gene: TRBV18
CDR3 DNA: TGTGCCAGCTCACCGGACAGGGGGGATCAGCCCCAGCATTTT
CDR3 protein: CASSPDRGDQPQHF

J gene: TRBJ1-2
D gene: TRBD1
CDR3 length: 18
clone size: -
V gene: TRBV4-1
CDR3 DNA: TGCGCCAGCAGCCAATACCGGGACAGCCCCTCCTCTAACTATGGCTACACCTTC
CDR3 protein: CASSQYRDSPSSNYGYTF

J gene: TRBJ1-5
D gene: -
CDR3 length: 15
clone size: -
V gene: TRBV2
CDR3 DNA: TGTGCCAGCAGTGCCCGGGATCTGGTGGGACAGCCCCAGCATTTT
CDR3 protein: CASSARDLVGQPQHF

J gene: TRBJ2-7
D gene: TRBD1
CDR3 length: 15
clone size: -
V gene: TRBV18
CDR3 DNA: TGTGCCAGCTCACCAGCGACAGGGGCCTCCTACGAGCAGTACTTC
CDR3 protein: CASSPATGASYEQYF

J gene: TRBJ1-5
D gene: TRBD1
CDR3 length: 15
clone size: few
V gene: TRBV6-5
CDR3 DNA: TGTGCCAGCAGTAAGGGGGCGATGGGCAATCAGCCCCAGCATTTT
CDR3 protein: CASSKGAMGNQPQHF

J gene: TRBJ2-4
D gene: -
CDR3 length: 14
clone size: -
V gene: TRBV25-1
CDR3 DNA: TGTGCCAGCAGTCGGGGAGGTCGGGGCGTCATTCAGTACTTC
CDR3 protein: CASSRGGRGVIQYF

J gene: TRBJ2-7
D gene: -
CDR3 length: 14
clone size: -
V gene: TRBV5-1
CDR3 DNA: TGCGCCAGCTTCCAACAGGGACACGGCTACGAGCAGTACTTC
CDR3 protein: CASFQQGHGYEQYF

J gene: TRBJ2-7
D gene: TRBD1
CDR3 length: 16
clone size: once
V gene: TRBV23-1
CDR3 DNA: TGCGCCAGCAGTCCCCACGATGGGACAGGGCTGAGCGAGCAGTACTTC
CDR3 protein: CASSPHDGTGLSEQYF

J gene: TRBJ2-7
D gene: -
CDR3 length: 14
clone size: -
V gene: TRBV11-2
CDR3 DNA: TGTGCCAGCAGCTTAGTAGGCGGTTCCTACGAGCAGTACTTC
CDR3 protein: CASSLVGGSYEQYF

J gene: TRBJ1-3
D gene: TRBD1
CDR3 length: 15
clone size: -
V gene: TRBV5-4
CDR3 DNA: TGTGCCAGCAGCTTTTGGGACAGGGGGGCAAACACCATATATTTT
CDR3 protein: CASSFWDRGANTIYF

J gene: TRBJ1-5
D gene: TRBD1
CDR3 length: 18
clone size: -
V gene: TRBV7-8
CDR3 DNA: TGTGCCAGCAGCTCCCGTCACGGGGACAGGCCTAGCAATCAGCCCCAGCATTTT
CDR3 protein: CASSSRHGDRPSNQPQHF

J gene: TRBJ2-7
D gene: -
CDR3 length: 15
clone size: few
V gene: TRBV6-6
CDR3 DNA: TGTGCCAGCAGTTACGAGAGTGGCAGGGTCTACGAGCAGTACTTC
CDR3 protein: CASSYESGRVYEQYF

J gene: TRBJ2-2
D gene: -
CDR3 length: 16
clone size: -
V gene: TRBV19
CDR3 DNA: TGTGCCAGTACCCTCGGTTGGGCAGCGGGCACCGGGGAGCTGTTTTTT
CDR3 protein: CASTLGWAAGTGELFF

J gene: TRBJ2-7
D gene: TRBD2
CDR3 length: 16
clone size: -
V gene: TRBV4-1
CDR3 DNA: TGCGCCAGCAGCCAGCAGGGGGGACTAGCGTCCTACGAGCAGTACTTC
CDR3 protein: CASSQQGGLASYEQYF

J gene: TRBJ1-5
D gene: -
CDR3 length: 14
clone size: -
V gene: TRBV27
CDR3 DNA: TGTGCCAGCAGTTCCCCAGGGGTCAATCAGCCCCAGCATTTT
CDR3 protein: CASSSPGVNQPQHF

J gene: TRBJ2-4
D gene: TRBD1
CDR3 length: 14
clone size: once
V gene: TRBV2
CDR3 DNA: TGTGCCAGCGGGGGACAGGTAGCCAAAAACATTCAGTACTTC
CDR3 protein: CASGGQVAKNIQYF

J gene: TRBJ2-2
D gene: TRBD2
CDR3 length: 16
clone size: -
V gene: TRBV5-1
CDR3 DNA: TGCGCCAGCAGCTATCTTAGCGGGAGAGGAACCGGGGAGCTGTTTTTT
CDR3 protein: CASSYLSGRGTGELFF

J gene: TRBJ2-3
D gene: TRBD1
CDR3 length: 17
clone size: -
V gene: TRBV28
CDR3 DNA: TGTGCCATCCTACCCCCACTACGACAGGGGTACACAGATACGCAGTATTTT
CDR3 protein: CAILPPLRQGYTDTQYF

J gene: TRBJ2-7
D gene: TRBD2
CDR3 length: 15
clone size: few
V gene: TRBV9
CDR3 DNA: TGTGCCAGCAGCTCTGGGACTAGCCCGTCCTACGAGCAGTACTTC
CDR3 protein: CASSSGTSPSYEQYF

J gene: TRBJ1-1
D gene: -
CDR3 length: 13
clone size: -
V gene: TRBV6-5
CDR3 DNA: TGTGCCAGCATCCCCGGGGGTTACACTGAAGCTTTCTTT
CDR3 protein: CASIPGGYTEAFF

J gene: TRBJ2-7
D gene: TRBD2
CDR3 length: 12
clone size: few
V gene: TRBV6-5
CDR3 DNA: TGTGCCAGCGCGGGAGGGGGTTACGAGCAGTACTTC
CDR3 protein: CASAGGGYEQYF

J gene: TRBJ1-4
D gene: TRBD1
CDR3 length: 15
clone size: -
V gene: TRBV2
CDR3 DNA: TGTGCCAGCCTCAAGAGGTTAGGGGGCGGTGAAAAACTGTTTTTT
CDR3 protein: CASLKRLGGGEKLFF

J gene: TRBJ2-7
D gene: -
CDR3 length: 15
clone size: -
V gene: TRBV27
CDR3 DNA: TGTGCCAGCAGCTTAAGGGGAGGTCACATGCACGAGCAGTACTTC
CDR3 protein: CASSLRGGHMHEQYF

J gene: TRBJ2-7
D gene: TRBD2
CDR3 length: 14
clone size: -
V gene: TRBV5-1
CDR3 DNA: TGCGCCAGCAAGCTGGGAGGGAGTGTCGTCGAGCAGTACTTC
CDR3 protein: CASKLGGSVVEQYF

J gene: TRBJ2-7
D gene: TRBD1
CDR3 length: 15
clone size: -
V gene: TRBV7-2
CDR3 DNA: TGTGCCAGCAGCTTTAGGACAGGCATCTCCTACGAGCAGTACTTC
CDR3 protein: CASSFRTGISYEQYF

J gene: TRBJ2-7
D gene: -
CDR3 length: 12
clone size: -
V gene: TRBV29-1
CDR3 DNA: TGCAGCGTCTTTACAGGGTCGGACGAGCAGTACTTC
CDR3 protein: CSVFTGSDEQYF

J gene: TRBJ2-1
D gene: TRBD2
CDR3 length: 12
clone size: -
V gene: TRBV27
CDR3 DNA: TGTGCCAGCAGTTGGGACTATAACGAGCAGTTCTTC
CDR3 protein: CASSWDYNEQFF

J gene: TRBJ2-3
D gene: TRBD1
CDR3 length: 15
clone size: few
V gene: TRBV4-1
CDR3 DNA: TGCGCCAGCAGCCTACCGGGACAGATCACAGATACGCAGTATTTT
CDR3 protein: CASSLPGQITDTQYF

J gene: TRBJ2-1
D gene: -
CDR3 length: 16
clone size: few
V gene: TRBV5-1
CDR3 DNA: TGCGCCAGCAGCTTGGACGGCGGAAGCTCCTACAATGAGCAGTTCTTC
CDR3 protein: CASSLDGGSSYNEQFF

J gene: TRBJ1-1
D gene: -
CDR3 length: 14
clone size: -
V gene: TRBV5-4
CDR3 DNA: TGTGCCAGCAGCCCTCTGGGGGCGAACACTGAAGCTTTCTTT
CDR3 protein: CASSPLGANTEAFF

J gene: TRBJ2-7
D gene: TRBD1
CDR3 length: 11
clone size: -
V gene: TRBV30
CDR3 DNA: TGTGCCGGGGGACAGGGGGCAGAGCAGTACTTC
CDR3 protein: CAGGQGAEQYF

J gene: TRBJ2-7
D gene: -
CDR3 length: 15
clone size: -
V gene: TRBV11-2
CDR3 DNA: TGTGCCAGCAGCTTAGCTTCCGGGATGCCCTACGAGCAGTACTTC
CDR3 protein: CASSLASGMPYEQYF

J gene: TRBJ2-6
D gene: TRBD1
CDR3 length: 23
clone size: -
V gene: TRBV28
CDR3 DNA: TGTGCCAGCAGTTTTAGTTTGCACGGGGACAGGGTCCTTGTAGACGCTGGGGCCAACGTCCTGACTTTC
CDR3 protein: CASSFSLHGDRVLVDAGANVLTF

J gene: TRBJ2-3
D gene: TRBD1
CDR3 length: 18
clone size: -
V gene: TRBV5-6
CDR3 DNA: TGTGCCAGCAGCTTCCGGGACAGGATGGACTGGCGCACAGATACGCAGTATTTT
CDR3 protein: CASSFRDRMDWRTDTQYF

J gene: TRBJ1-2
D gene: -
CDR3 length: 15
clone size: -
V gene: TRBV7-3
CDR3 DNA: TGTGCCAGCAGCTTAACTGGAGGAACTAACTATGGCTACACCTTC
CDR3 protein: CASSLTGGTNYGYTF

J gene: TRBJ1-1
D gene: TRBD1
CDR3 length: 18
clone size: -
V gene: TRBV27
CDR3 DNA: TGTGCCAGCAGTTCCGCTCTCGGACAGGGGGTTACCAACACTGAAGCTTTCTTT
CDR3 protein: CASSSALGQGVTNTEAFF

J gene: TRBJ2-3
D gene: TRBD2
CDR3 length: 15
clone size: few
V gene: TRBV28
CDR3 DNA: TGTGCCAGCACCCCTCTAGCGGAGAGGGCAGATACGCAGTATTTT
CDR3 protein: CASTPLAERADTQYF

J gene: TRBJ2-4
D gene: TRBD1
CDR3 length: 15
clone size: -
V gene: TRBV30
CDR3 DNA: TGTGCCTGGAGTGAACCCGGGACAGGGGGAAACATTCAGTACTTC
CDR3 protein: CAWSEPGTGGNIQYF

J gene: TRBJ1-2
D gene: -
CDR3 length: 13
clone size: -
V gene: TRBV6-1
CDR3 DNA: TGTGCCAGCAGTTTCGACAGATCTTATGGCTACACCTTC
CDR3 protein: CASSFDRSYGYTF

J gene: TRBJ2-1
D gene: TRBD2
CDR3 length: 15
clone size: few
V gene: TRBV7-9
CDR3 DNA: TGTGCCAGCAGCTTCCTGGGACTAGGAAGCAATGAGCAGTTCTTC
CDR3 protein: CASSFLGLGSNEQFF

J gene: TRBJ2-1
D gene: TRBD2
CDR3 length: 15
clone size: -
V gene: TRBV6-1
CDR3 DNA: TGTGCCAGCAGTGTCGGCGGGGGCTCCTACAATGAGCAGTTCTTC
CDR3 protein: CASSVGGGSYNEQFF

J gene: TRBJ1-2
D gene: -
CDR3 length: 16
clone size: -
V gene: TRBV11-2
CDR3 DNA: TGTGCCAGCAGCTTCTACCGGGAGGCAGGCCACTATGGCTACACCTTC
CDR3 protein: CASSFYREAGHYGYTF